The 32 T cell receptor beta chains given below trace back to one sample, sequenced in a study of T-cell reconstitution after alpha-beta-depleted transplantation in children. The TCRbeta library incorporated unique molecular identifiers. TCRdb processed the PCR reads anew with MiXCR; each CDR3 protein has one entry. The sample gives over 450,000 distinct CDR3 sequences, about 10% of which show up once; just over 2% is in the top ten. The sample was PBMCs, taken before TCRalphabeta/CD19-depleted stem cell transplant. Receptor source: a child aged 2-15 years with inherited bone marrow failure, due to receive a stem cell transplant.

The sample holds many counts of this clonotype. The V and J genes are TRBV15 and TRBJ1-1; no firm D call. The CDR3 is made up of 12 amino acids. Germline CDR1 is LNHNV and CDR2 is YYDKDF (reference sequence). The V end was cut by 0 bases, the J end by 8 bases, with 7 bases between. The chain's CDR3 is CATSRDTVEAFF. CDR3 sequence (DNA): TGTGCCACCAGCAGAGACACAGTAGAAGCTTTCTTT.

The chain recombines TRBV20-1 with TRBJ2-7; D ambiguous. CDR1 and CDR2 (germline): DFQATT, SNEGSKA (reference sequence). Trimming pared 4 bases from V and 2 bases from J, leaving 15 bases between. There are 14 residues in the CDR3. CDR3 residues: CSANRPGLTYEQYF. DNA for the CDR3: TGCAGTGCTAATCGGCCCGGTTTGACCTACGAGCAGTACTTC.

This clonotype showed up just a few times. J is TRBJ2-7 and V is TRBV3-1, with D perhaps TRBD1 (6 bases). V was shortened by 3 bases and J by 9 bases, with 18 bases between the two germline ends. Germline assignment: CDR1 LGHDT and CDR2 YNNKEL (reference sequence). This CDR3 is built from 14 residues. As DNA, the CDR3 is TGTGCCAGCAGCCATTCTTGGGACATGGATAGGCAGTACTTC. As protein: CASSHSWDMDRQYF.

Regarding this clonotype: A much more abundant neighbour one base away suggests this may be a read error. The chain has TRBV4-3 and TRBJ1-2; D unclear. In germline, CDR1 is LGHNA, CDR2 YSLEER. CDR3 length equals 15 residues. Trimming took off 1 base at V and 5 bases at J, with 14 bases between the two ends. Written as DNA, the CDR3 is TGCGCCAGCAGCCAAGTAGTAATGGGCCTTTATGGCTACACCTTC. Translation gives CASSQVVMGLYGYTF.

At least ten counts were recorded for this clonotype. The rearrangement joins TRBV27 to TRBJ1-2, with 7 nucleotides matching TRBD1. Losses at the gene ends were 3 bases for V and 2 bases for J; bases not matched to a gene: 6. The CDR3 runs to 15 residues. CDR1 and CDR2 (germline): MNHEY, SMNVEV (reference sequence). The CDR3 is CASSFHRGVNYGYTF. In DNA form, the CDR3 reads TGTGCCAGCAGTTTCCACAGGGGAGTAAACTATGGCTACACCTTC.

In this sample, this clonotype turned up many times. V gene TRBV3-1 combines with J gene TRBJ2-5, with TRBD2 matching 7 bases. Germline CDR1 and CDR2: LGHDT and YNNKEL (reference sequence). After removal of 4 bases from V and 5 bases from J, the junction contained 7 bases not matched to a gene. The CDR3 totals 14 residues. The CDR3 spells CASSPWGGTETQYF. The CDR3 nucleotides are TGTGCCAGCAGCCCATGGGGGGGGACGGAGACCCAGTACTTC.

This clonotype came up many times. The rearrangement uses TRBV29-1 and TRBJ2-5; 7 nucleotides match TRBD1. The germline CDR1 and CDR2 sequences are SQVTM and ANQGSEA. V lost 7 bases and J lost 4; bases outside the gene matches: 9. The CDR3 runs 13 residues. CDR3 sequence (DNA): TGCAGCGCGATGACAGGGTCGGGAGAGACCCAGTACTTC. Translated, it gives CSAMTGSGETQYF.

A remark on this clonotype: A much larger clonotype is one base distant, so this may be a read error. V gene TRBV28 combines with J gene TRBJ2-3, with 7 positions matching TRBD2. V was clipped by 3 bases and J by 2 bases; unmatched bases: 5. The CDR3 loop spans 15 amino acids. The V gene's germline CDR1 is MDHEN and CDR2 SYDVKM. DNA of the CDR3: TGTGCCAGCAGTTTGGGAGGGAGACTCACAGATACGCAGTATTTT. It codes for CASSLGGRLTDTQYF.

This clonotype was observed a few times. This chain connects TRBV12-3 or TRBV12-4 to TRBJ2-1; D is undetermined. The CDR3 extends over 13 amino acids. Between the trimmed V and J ends, which lost 6 bases and 6 bases, there was a span of 12 bases. This chain's CDR3 is CASRPDPLNEQFF. The CDR3 nucleotides read TGTGCCAGCAGGCCCGACCCGCTCAATGAGCAGTTCTTC.

This clonotype came up many times. This chain uses TRBV5-1 with TRBJ2-4; D may be TRBD1 or TRBD2 (5 bases each). The V end lost 0 bases, the J end lost 8 bases, and 9 bases lay between the germline ends. The CDR3 loop spans 13 amino acids. CDR1 is SGHRS, CDR2 YFSETQ, per germline. The CDR3 sequence: CASSLERGDIQYF. For the CDR3, the DNA is TGCGCCAGCAGCTTGGAGAGGGGTGACATTCAGTACTTC. The full variable domain, its missing parts supplied by reference TRBV5-1 and TRBJ2-4, is KAGVTQTPRYLIKTRGQQVTLSCSPISGHRSVSWYQQTPGQGLQFLFEYFSETQRNKGNFPGRFSGRQFSNSRSEMNVSTLELGDSALYLCASSLERGDIQYFGAGTRLSVL.

Ten or more counts support this clonotype. The chain joins TRBV27 to TRBJ2-1; 11 bases match TRBD2. Germline trimming cut 5 bases from V and 10 bases from J; bases unmatched to any gene: 7. The germline V gene encodes CDR1 MNHEY and CDR2 SMNVEV (reference sequence). There are 14 residues in the CDR3. The CDR3 here is CASSTGLAALEQFF. The CDR3 bases are TGTGCCAGCAGTACGGGACTAGCGGCCCTGGAGCAGTTCTTC.

This clonotype appeared many times. The chain links TRBV6-5 to TRBJ2-5; 11 nucleotides match TRBD2. The ends lost 3 bases at V and 1 base at J; junction bases unmatched: 7. Germline V gives CDR1 MNHEY, CDR2 SVGAGI. The CDR3 runs 17 residues. The CDR3 loop is CASSYLGTSGLQETQYF. The DNA for the CDR3 is TGTGCCAGCAGTTATCTTGGGACTAGCGGCCTCCAAGAGACCCAGTACTTC.

The V call is TRBV29-1, the J call TRBJ2-1, with D hard to call. Trimming cost V 0 bases and J 4 bases, with 16 bases left between them. Germline V lookup: CDR1 SQVTM, CDR2 ANQGSEA. The CDR3 is 16 residues long. CDR3 loop: CSVEDPLQERYNEQFF. DNA of the CDR3: TGCAGCGTTGAAGATCCCTTGCAAGAACGGTACAATGAGCAGTTCTTC.

This clonotype has at least ten counts. The chain uses TRBV10-3 and TRBJ2-2; D unresolved. Germline-derived CDR1 and CDR2 are ENHRY and SYGVKD. The CDR3 has 15 amino acids. Trimming pared 0 bases from V and 0 bases from J, leaving 5 bases between. For the CDR3, the DNA is TGTGCCATCAGTGAGTCGGCAGCGAACACCGGGGAGCTGTTTTTT. This translates into CAISESAANTGELFF.

This clonotype was picked up many times. The chain is built from TRBV5-1 and TRBJ2-1; 14 nucleotides agree with TRBD2. CDR3 length: 16 amino acids. CDR1 is SGHRS and CDR2 is YFSETQ in the germline V gene. V lost 4 bases and J lost 8; bases outside the gene matches: 8. The CDR3 reads CASSTSGTSGSYEQFF. CDR3 DNA sequence: TGCGCCAGCAGCACCTCCGGGACTAGCGGGAGTTATGAGCAGTTCTTC.

The sample holds a few counts of this clonotype. The chain combines TRBV30 with TRBJ1-2, with TRBD1 matching 8 bases. Germline CDR1 and CDR2: GTSNPN and SVGIG (reference sequence). CDR3 size: 13 residues. Trimming took 2 bases from V and 5 from J; bases not matched to a gene: 4. The CDR3 region is CAWSWTGKYGYTF. The CDR3 bases are TGTGCCTGGAGTTGGACAGGGAAGTATGGCTACACCTTC. The full variable domain, rest sourced from reference TRBV30 and TRBJ1-2, is SQTIHQWPATLVQPVGSPLSLECTVEGTSNPNLYWYRQAAGRGLQLLFYSVGIGQISSEVPQNLSASRPQDRQFILSSKKLLLSDSGFYLCAWSWTGKYGYTFGSGTRLTVV.

This clonotype appeared many times. V gene TRBV27 combines with J gene TRBJ2-7, with D tentatively TRBD1 (6 bases). CDR3 length: 16 residues. The germline V gene encodes CDR1 MNHEY and CDR2 SMNVEV (reference sequence). The V end lost 8 bases, the J end lost 0 bases, and 20 bases lay between the germline ends. Here the CDR3 reads CASSLLGAGGSYEQYF. DNA for the CDR3: TGTGCCAGCTCTCTCCTGGGGGCCGGCGGCTCCTACGAGCAGTACTTC.

This clonotype occurred many times. V and J are TRBV24-1 and TRBJ2-1, with TRBD1 matching 9 bases. The V gene end was trimmed by 0 bases and the J gene end by 4 bases; junction bases not matched to a gene: 9. This CDR3 has 18 amino acids. CDR1 is KGHDR, CDR2 SFDVKD, per germline. The CDR3 region has the DNA TGTGCCACCAGTGATTTGCGTTCCGGGACAGGGAAATACAATGAGCAGTTCTTC. Translation gives CATSDLRSGTGKYNEQFF.

This chain links TRBV11-2 with TRBJ2-1; perhaps TRBD2 as D (6 bases). Germline values: CDR1 SGHAT, CDR2 FQNNGV. Trimming stripped 5 bases from V and 2 bases from J, with 13 bases between. The CDR3 is 15 amino acids. CDR3 amino acids: CASSPGTFTYNEQFF. CDR3 DNA: TGTGCCAGCAGCCCCGGGACTTTCACCTACAATGAGCAGTTCTTC.

This clonotype was recorded at least ten times. This rearrangement joins TRBV7-9 to TRBJ1-2; TRBD1 matches at 10 bases. The junction had 7 bases not matched to a gene; V was cut back by 5 bases and J by 1 base. The length of the CDR3 is 16 residues. Germline V gives CDR1 SEHNR, CDR2 FQNEAQ (reference sequence). The chain's CDR3 is CASSTTTGGFNYGYTF. The CDR3 DNA reads as TGTGCCAGCAGCACAACGACAGGGGGCTTTAACTATGGCTACACCTTC.

The V call is TRBV5-1, the J call TRBJ1-3, with D hard to call. CDR1 and CDR2 (germline): SGHRS, YFSETQ. The ends were cut back, 0 bases at V and 2 bases at J, with 15 bases in the middle. There are 17 residues in the CDR3. The CDR3: CASSLDGKQRAGNTIYF. CDR3 nucleotide sequence: TGCGCCAGCAGCTTGGACGGGAAGCAGCGCGCTGGAAACACCATATATTTT.

This clonotype was picked up one time. The V and J genes are TRBV19 and TRBJ2-1; D is undetermined. From germline, CDR1 is LNHDA and CDR2 SQIVND (reference sequence). CDR3 size: 14 residues. V was cut by 6 bases and J by 1 base, with 10 bases left in between. This CDR3 is CASSGFGSYNEQFF. The CDR3 DNA sequence: TGTGCCAGTAGCGGGTTCGGATCCTACAATGAGCAGTTCTTC.

This clonotype came up a few times. The rearrangement joins TRBV4-3 to TRBJ2-7; TRBD2 matches 8 bases. The ends lost 0 bases at V and 0 bases at J; junction bases unmatched: 4. The germline V gene encodes CDR1 LGHNA and CDR2 YSLEER. The CDR3 runs to 16 residues. CDR3 in DNA: TGCGCCAGCAGCCAAGATCGAGCGGGGGCCTCCTACGAGCAGTACTTC. It codes for CASSQDRAGASYEQYF.

This clonotype appeared many times. The J gene is TRBJ2-1, the V gene TRBV5-6; D unclear. V lost 6 bases and J 6 bases, leaving 16 bases between the germline ends. Germline values: CDR1 SGHDT, CDR2 YYEEEE. The CDR3 totals 14 residues. This CDR3 is CASIPWQIGNEQFF. For the CDR3, the DNA is TGTGCCAGCATCCCCTGGCAGATTGGCAATGAGCAGTTCTTC.

This clonotype was counted at least ten times. The V gene is TRBV15, the J gene TRBJ2-1; 11 bases agree with TRBD2. The CDR3 length is 14 residues. Germline values: CDR1 LNHNV, CDR2 YYDKDF (reference sequence). Trimming cost V 4 bases and J 10 bases; bases outside gene matches: 6. The CDR3 protein is CATSKGLAAREQFF. The CDR3 DNA sequence: TGTGCCACCAGCAAGGGACTAGCGGCCAGGGAGCAGTTCTTC. The entire variable domain, with the rest obtained from reference TRBV15 and TRBJ2-1, is as follows: DAMVIQNPRYQVTQFGKPVTLSCSQTLNHNVMYWYQQKSSQAPKLLFHYYDKDFNNEADTPDNFQSRRPNTSFCFLDIRSPGLGDTAMYLCATSKGLAAREQFFGPGTRLTVL.

The chain employs TRBV30 and TRBJ2-7; perhaps D is TRBD1 or TRBD2 (7 bases each). CDR1 is GTSNPN and CDR2 is SVGIG in the germline V gene (reference sequence). The CDR3 has 16 residues. V gave up 0 bases and J gave up 0 bases, with 15 bases separating them. The CDR3 is CAWSVQGRGFSYEQYF. The CDR3 coding sequence is TGTGCCTGGAGTGTACAGGGGAGGGGATTCTCCTACGAGCAGTACTTC.

In its sample, this clonotype was seen many times. This sequence joins TRBV3-1 and TRBJ2-1, with a weak D call TRBD1 (5 bases). The CDR3 sequence is 14 residues long. The ends were cut back, 5 bases at V and 2 bases at J, with 10 bases in the middle. Per the germline V gene, CDR1 is LGHDT and CDR2 is YNNKEL (reference sequence). CDR3 nucleotide sequence: TGTGCCAGCAGCGGGATAGGGGCCTACAATGAGCAGTTCTTC. Translating it yields CASSGIGAYNEQFF.

This clonotype occurred many times. This chain links TRBV9 with TRBJ2-7, with D possibly matching TRBD2 (6 bases). The CDR3 extends over 15 amino acids. V was trimmed by 0 bases and J by 2 bases, leaving 12 bases between them. The germline V gene encodes CDR1 SGDLS and CDR2 YYNGEE. The CDR3 bases are TGTGCCAGCAGCGTAGATGCGGGGACCCCCTACGAGCAGTACTTC. Its protein is CASSVDAGTPYEQYF.

This clonotype was detected ten times or more. V gene TRBV2 combines with J gene TRBJ2-1; maybe TRBD2 (6 bases). The germline V gene has CDR1 SNHLY and CDR2 FYNNEI. With 3 bases removed from V and 10 bases from J, the gap between germline ends came to 31 bases. This CDR3 is built from 19 residues. CDR3: CASSEFPGVVDILFEEQFF. The CDR3 DNA is TGTGCCAGCAGTGAGTTCCCGGGGGTCGTAGACATTTTGTTTGAGGAGCAGTTCTTC.

This clonotype was seen many times. The CDR3 sequence is CASSLAPSGELFF. CDR3 DNA sequence: TGTGCCAGCAGCTTAGCGCCTTCCGGGGAGCTGTTTTTT. The rearrangement uses TRBV7-9 and TRBJ2-2; no definite D call. Trimming left V 0 bases short and J 6 bases short, with 5 bases between. From germline, CDR1 is SEHNR and CDR2 FQNEAQ (reference sequence). This CDR3 is built from 13 residues.

The rearrangement links TRBV2 to TRBJ2-2; 8 bases map to TRBD1. After removal of 8 bases from V and 6 bases from J, the junction contained 11 bases not matched to a gene. CDR1 and CDR2 (germline): SNHLY, FYNNEI. The CDR3 consists of 15 residues. In DNA form, the CDR3 reads TGTGCCAGCTTGCTACAGGGGACAGGCGCCGGGGAGCTGTTTTTT. Residues: CASLLQGTGAGELFF.

This clonotype has ten or more counts. The V call is TRBV27, the J call TRBJ2-5; D may match TRBD1 or TRBD2 (6 bases each). CDR3 length equals 16 residues. Germline CDR1 is MNHEY and CDR2 is SMNVEV (reference sequence). V shed 5 bases and J shed 5 bases, with 21 bases lying between them. CDR3 in amino acids: CASSPRRGQGWETQYF. The DNA for the CDR3 is TGTGCCAGCAGTCCACGCCGGGGGCAGGGTTGGGAGACCCAGTACTTC.